This T cell receptor beta chain originates from a study of Graves' ophthalmopathy and Graves' hyperthyroidism. Amplifying from RNA transcripts, the study obtained TCR beta CDR3 regions. HTBI primers primed a first-round RT-PCR, and a second-round multiplex PCR followed. Via MiXCR, TCRdb re-called the multiplex PCR reads, giving one row per CDR3 protein. The sample carries 200,000 to 250,000 distinct CDR3 sequences, less than 30% recorded once. Ten or more counts support this clonotype. J lost 6 bases, V lost 5 bases, and 16 bases had no gene match. Germline CDR1 SGHTA, CDR2 FQGNSA. The CDR3 has 16 residues.

The V call is TRBV7-2, the J call TRBJ2-7, with TRBD2 identical over 7 bases. This sequence originates from a man aged 50 to 59 with Graves' ophthalmopathy. The sequencing sample was made of peripheral blood. This chain's CDR3 is CASSLGEAGLFSEQYF. CDR3 DNA: TGTGCCAGCAGCCTCGGGGAGGCGGGACTATTCTCCGAGCAGTACTTC.